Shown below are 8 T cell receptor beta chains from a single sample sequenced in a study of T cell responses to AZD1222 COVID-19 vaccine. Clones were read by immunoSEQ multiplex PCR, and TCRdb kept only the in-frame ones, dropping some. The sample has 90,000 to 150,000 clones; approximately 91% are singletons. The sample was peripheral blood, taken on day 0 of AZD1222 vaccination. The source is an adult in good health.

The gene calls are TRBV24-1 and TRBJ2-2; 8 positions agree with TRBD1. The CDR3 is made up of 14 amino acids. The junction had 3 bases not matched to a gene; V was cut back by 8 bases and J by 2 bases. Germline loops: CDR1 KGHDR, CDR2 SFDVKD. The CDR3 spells CATKDRGNTGELFF. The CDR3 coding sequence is TGTGCCACCAAAGACAGGGGAAACACCGGGGAGCTGTTTTTT.

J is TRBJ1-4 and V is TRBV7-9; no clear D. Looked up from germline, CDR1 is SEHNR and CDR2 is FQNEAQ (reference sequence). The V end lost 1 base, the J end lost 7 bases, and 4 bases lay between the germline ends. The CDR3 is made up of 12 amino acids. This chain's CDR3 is CASSLDGEKLFF. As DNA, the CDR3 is TGTGCCAGCAGCTTAGATGGTGAAAAACTGTTTTTT. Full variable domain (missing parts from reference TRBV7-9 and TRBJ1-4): DTGVSQNPRHKITKRGQNVTFRCDPISEHNRLYWYRQTLGQGPEFLTYFQNEAQLEKSRLLSDRFSAERPKGSFSTLEIQRTEQGDSAMYLCASSLDGEKLFFGSGTQLSVL.

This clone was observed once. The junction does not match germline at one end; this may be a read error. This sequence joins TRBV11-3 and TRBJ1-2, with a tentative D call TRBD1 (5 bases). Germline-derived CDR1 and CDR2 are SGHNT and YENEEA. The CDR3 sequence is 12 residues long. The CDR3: CASSLDQRGIAF. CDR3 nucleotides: TGTGCCAGCAGCTTAGATCAAAGGGGAATCGCCTTC.

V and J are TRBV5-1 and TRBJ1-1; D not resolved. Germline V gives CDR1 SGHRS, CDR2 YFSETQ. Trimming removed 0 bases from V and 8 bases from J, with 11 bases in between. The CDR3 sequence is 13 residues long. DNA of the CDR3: TGCGCCAGCAGCTTGGGGGCCCCGGAGGAAGCTTTCTTT. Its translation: CASSLGAPEEAFF. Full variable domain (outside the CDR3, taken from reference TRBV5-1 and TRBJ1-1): KAGVTQTPRYLIKTRGQQVTLSCSPISGHRSVSWYQQTPGQGLQFLFEYFSETQRNKGNFPGRFSGRQFSNSRSEMNVSTLELGDSALYLCASSLGAPEEAFFGQGTRLTVV.

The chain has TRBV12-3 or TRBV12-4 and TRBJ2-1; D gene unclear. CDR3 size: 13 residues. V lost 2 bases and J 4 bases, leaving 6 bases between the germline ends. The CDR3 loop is CASSLLQYNEQFF. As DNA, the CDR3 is TGTGCCAGCAGTTTACTGCAGTACAATGAGCAGTTCTTC.

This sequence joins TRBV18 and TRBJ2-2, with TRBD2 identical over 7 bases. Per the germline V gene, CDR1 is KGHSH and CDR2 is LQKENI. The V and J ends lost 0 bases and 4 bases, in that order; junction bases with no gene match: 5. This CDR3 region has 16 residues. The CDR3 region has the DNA TGTGCCAGCTCACCACCTTCTCGGGAGGCCACCGGGGAGCTGTTTTTT. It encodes CASSPPSREATGELFF.

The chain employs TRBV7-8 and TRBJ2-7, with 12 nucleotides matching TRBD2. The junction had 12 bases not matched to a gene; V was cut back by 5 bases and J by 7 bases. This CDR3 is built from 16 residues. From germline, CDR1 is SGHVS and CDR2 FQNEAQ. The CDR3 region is CASSRWTSGMGGEQYF. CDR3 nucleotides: TGTGCCAGCAGCAGATGGACTAGCGGGATGGGTGGGGAGCAGTACTTC.

CDR3 amino acids: CASSVGGSGYQETQYF. The CDR3 DNA reads TGTGCCAGCAGCGTAGGTGGTAGCGGGTACCAAGAGACCCAGTACTTC. The chain joins TRBV9 to TRBJ2-5; 7 nucleotides match TRBD2. CDR1 and CDR2 from the germline V gene are SGDLS and YYNGEE. J lost 0 bases, V lost 0 bases, and 5 bases had no gene match. The CDR3 is made up of 16 amino acids. Combining the CDR3 with reference TRBV9 and TRBJ2-5 gives the whole variable domain DSGVTQTPKHLITATGQRVTLRCSPRSGDLSVYWYQQSLDQGLQFLIQYYNGEERAKGNILERFSAQQFPDLHSELNLSSLELGDSALYFCASSVGGSGYQETQYFGPGTRLLVL.